This TCR beta chain appears in the sequencing data of a study of T cell responses to AZD1222 COVID-19 vaccine. Broader study findings: CD4 TCRs associated with vaccination spanned spike, dominating at 160-218 and 743-854. Possibly, clonal diversity was underestimated; donors were largely white British and included more females. Sampling captured repertoires only after the peak T cell response.

V lost 4 bases and J 3 bases, leaving 16 bases between the germline ends. CDR1 and CDR2 from the germline V gene are SGHAT and FQNNGV. This CDR3 is 15 amino acids long. A word on this clone: Its antigen is not identified.

Assay used: immunoSEQ multiplex PCR; TCRdb lists only in-frame clones, some missing. The sample shows roughly 110,000 clones, about 91% of them seen only once. Sequences were derived from peripheral blood, sampled 28 days after the second AZD1222 dose. This chain links TRBV11-2 with TRBJ2-7; no reliable D call. The sequence was obtained from an adult who received the AZD1222 COVID-19 vaccine. CDR3 in DNA: TGTGCCAGCAGCTCTCTGGGCCAGATGGGCTACGAGCAGTACTTC. Protein product: CASSSLGQMGYEQYF.